A selection of T cell receptor beta chains follows, all from one sample in a study of vaccination effects on CD4 cells after COVID-19. These receptors' targets are unknown. The data were produced by immunoSEQ multiplex PCR, yet TCRdb's version contains in-frame clones alone and is incomplete. The data show under 55,000 clones, just under 80% seen once. This sample comprised CD4+ T cells from PBMCs cultured with HCoV-OC43 spike peptides, obtained before COVID-19 vaccination. The receptor source for this set is a human donor who received a COVID-19 vaccine. Both conserved end residues are part of each CDR3. The D gene is left open where the match is weak. The size field is filled for only some rows; it gives once, few, many or a size class.

abundance | j_gene | v_gene | d_gene | CDR3aa | CDR3nt
NA | TRBJ2-2 | TRBV7-3 | TRBD1 | CASSPDRERLGELFF | TGTGCCAGCAGCCCGGACAGGGAACGTCTCGGGGAGCTGTTTTTT
NA | TRBJ1-6 | TRBV5-8 | NA | CASSTRGGLGNSPLHF | TGTGCCAGCAGCACAAGGGGTGGACTAGGGAATTCACCCCTCCACTTT
NA | TRBJ1-4 | TRBV5-1 | TRBD1 | CASSPRGRNTTNEKLFF | TGCGCCAGCAGCCCCAGGGGGAGGAATACAACTAATGAAAAACTGTTTTTT
few | TRBJ2-2 | TRBV9 | TRBD2 | CASSVVLAGGLSPGELFF | TGTGCCAGCAGCGTAGTTTTAGCGGGGGGGCTCTCACCCGGGGAGCTGTTTTTT
NA | TRBJ2-2 | TRBV5-5 | TRBD1 | CASSLAGGNTGELFF | TGTGCCAGCAGCTTGGCAGGGGGCAACACCGGGGAGCTGTTTTTT
NA | TRBJ1-5 | TRBV10-2 | TRBD1 | CASRQGQGNQPQHF | TGCGCCAGCCGTCAGGGACAGGGGAATCAGCCCCAGCATTTT
NA | TRBJ2-2 | TRBV5-1 | NA | CASSLAAVLAGELFF | TGCGCCAGCAGCTTGGCCGCGGTCCTCGCCGGGGAGCTGTTTTTT
few | TRBJ1-5 | TRBV19 | TRBD1 | CASQTGGDQQPQHF | TGTGCCAGTCAGACAGGGGGCGATCAGCAGCCCCAGCATTTT
few | TRBJ1-6 | TRBV30 | NA | CAWSVLRRTLHF | TGTGCCTGGAGTGTACTCAGGAGGACCCTCCACTTT
once | TRBJ1-3 | TRBV11-2 | NA | CASSLARRQGKGNTIYF | TGTGCCAGCAGCTTAGCAAGAAGGCAGGGGAAGGGGAACACCATATATTTT
NA | TRBJ2-5 | TRBV6-1 | TRBD1 | CASSEVLDRGGETQYF | TGTGCCAGCAGTGAAGTTCTGGACAGGGGAGGAGAGACCCAGTACTTC
NA | TRBJ1-2 | TRBV5-1 | TRBD1 | CASSYDYSGGGGYTF | TGCGCCAGCAGCTACGACTACTCAGGGGGGGGCGGCTACACCTTC
few | TRBJ1-2 | TRBV3-1/TRBV3-2 | TRBD1 | CASSQTGSGYTF | TGTGCCAGCAGCCAGACAGGGTCAGGCTACACCTTC
few | TRBJ2-1 | TRBV5-1 | TRBD2 | CASSLSTSGGAGSEQFF | TGCGCCAGCAGCTTATCGACTAGCGGGGGGGCCGGGAGTGAGCAGTTCTTC
NA | TRBJ2-3 | TRBV6-2/TRBV6-3 | TRBD1 | CASSRTGSSTDTQYF | TGTGCCAGCAGTCGGACAGGTTCTAGCACAGATACGCAGTATTTT
NA | TRBJ2-2 | TRBV4-3 | NA | CASSQRGAGTGELFF | TGCGCCAGCAGCCAGAGGGGAGCGGGCACCGGGGAGCTGTTTTTT
NA | TRBJ2-3 | TRBV4-3 | TRBD1 | CASSQGFGQGVADTQYF | TGCGCCAGCAGCCAAGGTTTTGGACAGGGTGTAGCAGATACGCAGTATTTT
NA | TRBJ2-1 | TRBV7-3 | NA | CASSRGVTNEQFF | TGTGCCAGCAGCAGAGGGGTCACGAATGAGCAGTTCTTC
NA | TRBJ1-2 | TRBV5-1 | NA | CASSLVGLDGYTF | TGCGCCAGCAGCTTGGTCGGGCTGGATGGCTACACCTTC
NA | TRBJ1-1 | TRBV19 | NA | CASSLRTENTEAFF | TGTGCCAGTAGTTTACGGACAGAGAACACTGAAGCTTTCTTT
NA | TRBJ2-3 | TRBV14 | NA | CASSQRVGGGGVDTQYF | TGTGCCAGCAGCCAGAGGGTCGGCGGGGGCGGCGTGGATACGCAGTATTTT
NA | TRBJ2-1 | TRBV4-2 | TRBD1 | CASSQEGQGSYNEQFF | TGTGCCAGCAGCCAAGAGGGACAGGGTTCTTACAATGAGCAGTTCTTC
few | TRBJ1-3 | TRBV5-1 | NA | CASSLVPGYSGNTIYF | TGCGCCAGCAGCTTGGTCCCAGGCTACTCTGGAAACACCATATATTTT
NA | TRBJ2-6 | TRBV9 | TRBD1 | CASSAGQGAGANVLTF | TGTGCCAGCAGCGCCGGACAGGGGGCTGGGGCCAACGTCCTGACTTTC
few | TRBJ1-5 | TRBV19 | TRBD1 | CASSIYGQGNQPQHF | TGTGCCAGTAGTATCTACGGACAGGGCAATCAGCCCCAGCATTTT
NA | TRBJ2-1 | TRBV24-1 | TRBD1 | CATSDPGQGDNEQFF | TGTGCCACCAGTGATCCGGGACAGGGTGACAATGAGCAGTTCTTC
NA | TRBJ2-2 | TRBV10-2 | TRBD2 | CASISSGAGELFF | TGCGCCAGCATAAGTAGCGGGGCCGGGGAGCTGTTTTTT
NA | TRBJ1-1 | TRBV7-3 | NA | CASSSQGQTEAFF | TGTGCCAGCAGCTCACAGGGTCAGACTGAAGCTTTCTTT
NA | TRBJ2-2 | TRBV18 | TRBD1 | CASSPGTGGRGELFF | TGTGCCAGCTCACCAGGGACAGGCGGACGTGGGGAGCTGTTTTTT
NA | TRBJ1-5 | TRBV9 | TRBD1 | CASSVADRRNQPQHF | TGTGCCAGCAGCGTAGCGGACAGGAGAAATCAGCCCCAGCATTTT
few | TRBJ1-6 | TRBV6-5 | NA | CASSLRGANSPLHF | TGTGCCAGCAGTTTACGGGGAGCAAATTCACCCCTCCACTTT
NA | TRBJ2-3 | TRBV5-8 | TRBD2 | CASPQALATLPDTQYF | TGTGCCAGCCCTCAGGCACTAGCGACTTTGCCAGATACGCAGTATTTT
NA | TRBJ1-2 | TRBV5-1 | TRBD1 | CASSSDRVGYGYTF | TGCGCCAGCAGCTCGGACAGGGTTGGCTATGGCTACACCTTC
NA | TRBJ2-2 | TRBV6-5 | NA | CASSLSGTGELFF | TGTGCCAGCAGTTTGAGTGGGACCGGGGAGCTGTTTTTT
NA | TRBJ2-1 | TRBV9 | TRBD1 | CASSKGGSSYNEQFF | TGTGCCAGCAGCAAAGGGGGCAGCTCCTACAATGAGCAGTTCTTC
few | TRBJ2-3 | TRBV3-1/TRBV3-2 | NA | CASSPGTDTQYF | TGTGCCAGCAGTCCGGGCACAGATACGCAGTATTTT
NA | TRBJ2-3 | TRBV3-1/TRBV3-2 | NA | CASSQDGRRGGTDTQYF | TGTGCCAGCAGCCAAGATGGGAGAAGGGGGGGTACAGATACGCAGTATTTT
NA | TRBJ1-2 | TRBV9 | TRBD1 | CASSPMTGQGSGYTF | TGTGCCAGCAGCCCCATGACGGGACAGGGAAGTGGCTACACCTTC
NA | TRBJ2-3 | TRBV2 | NA | CASRTTTQGGAQYF | TGTGCCAGCAGGACAACTACCCAGGGGGGCGCGCAGTATTTT
few | TRBJ2-1 | TRBV19 | TRBD1 | CASSIDPRGSEFF | TGTGCCAGTAGTATAGATCCCAGGGGGTCGGAGTTCTTC
few | TRBJ2-5 | TRBV4-2 | TRBD2 | CASSPGLYGETQYF | TGTGCCAGCAGCCCGGGACTATACGGTGAGACCCAGTACTTC
NA | TRBJ2-5 | TRBV9 | NA | CASSVAMEETQYF | TGTGCCAGCAGCGTAGCCATGGAAGAGACCCAGTACTTC
NA | TRBJ2-2 | TRBV3-1/TRBV3-2 | TRBD1 | CASSPGTANTGELFF | TGTGCCAGCAGCCCGGGGACAGCGAACACCGGGGAGCTGTTTTTT
NA | TRBJ2-1 | TRBV24-1 | NA | CATSDPPGTVYNEQFF | TGTGCCACCAGTGATCCACCCGGGACCGTCTACAATGAGCAGTTCTTC
once | TRBJ2-5 | TRBV2 | NA | CASRGETQYF | TGTGCCAGCAGGGGGGAGACCCAGTACTTC
NA | TRBJ2-2 | TRBV5-1 | NA | CASSFEGTGELFF | TGCGCCAGCAGCTTTGAGGGCACCGGGGAGCTGTTTTTT
few | TRBJ1-4 | TRBV7-9 | NA | CASSWSGGAEEKLFF | TGTGCCAGCAGCTGGAGTGGGGGGGCGGAGGAAAAACTGTTTTTT
NA | TRBJ1-2 | TRBV29-1 | NA | CSVEGQGFSGYTF | TGCAGCGTTGAGGGCCAGGGTTTCTCCGGCTACACCTTC
once | TRBJ2-2 | TRBV18 | TRBD1 | CASSPLYGTGRNTGELFF | TGTGCCAGCTCACCACTTTACGGGACAGGGAGGAACACCGGGGAGCTGTTTTTT
NA | TRBJ1-2 | TRBV29-1 | NA | CSVTHSDGTIYGYTF | TGCAGCGTTACCCACTCGGACGGAACGATCTATGGCTACACCTTC
NA | TRBJ2-2 | TRBV5-1 | NA | CASSLRQAAGELFF | TGCGCCAGCAGCTTGAGGCAGGCGGCCGGGGAGCTGTTTTTT
NA | TRBJ2-1 | TRBV5-4 | NA | CASSPGGASVYNEQFF | TGTGCCAGCAGCCCTGGGGGGGCATCGGTTTACAATGAGCAGTTCTTC
NA | TRBJ1-2 | TRBV5-4 | NA | CASSLVTPGGGYTF | TGTGCCAGCAGCTTGGTCACCCCGGGCGGTGGCTACACCTTC
NA | TRBJ2-5 | TRBV6-1 | NA | CASSEGGDRETQYF | TGTGCCAGCAGTGAAGGCGGGGATCGGGAGACCCAGTACTTC